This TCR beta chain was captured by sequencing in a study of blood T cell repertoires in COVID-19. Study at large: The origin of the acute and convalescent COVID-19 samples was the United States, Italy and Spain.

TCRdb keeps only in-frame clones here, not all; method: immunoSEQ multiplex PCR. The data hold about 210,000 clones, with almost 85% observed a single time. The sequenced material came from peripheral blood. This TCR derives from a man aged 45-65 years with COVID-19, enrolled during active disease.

The CDR3 region is CASSVAGVGTQYF. CDR3 DNA: TGTGCCAGCAGCGTCGCGGGGGTGGGGACCCAGTACTTC. The rearrangement joins TRBV5-5 to TRBJ2-5, with 7 bases fitting TRBD2. The J segment lost 7 bases and the V segment lost 4 bases, leaving 7 bases of the junction unmatched. The CDR3 sequence is 13 residues long. Per the germline V gene, CDR1 is SGHKS and CDR2 is YYEKEE (reference sequence).